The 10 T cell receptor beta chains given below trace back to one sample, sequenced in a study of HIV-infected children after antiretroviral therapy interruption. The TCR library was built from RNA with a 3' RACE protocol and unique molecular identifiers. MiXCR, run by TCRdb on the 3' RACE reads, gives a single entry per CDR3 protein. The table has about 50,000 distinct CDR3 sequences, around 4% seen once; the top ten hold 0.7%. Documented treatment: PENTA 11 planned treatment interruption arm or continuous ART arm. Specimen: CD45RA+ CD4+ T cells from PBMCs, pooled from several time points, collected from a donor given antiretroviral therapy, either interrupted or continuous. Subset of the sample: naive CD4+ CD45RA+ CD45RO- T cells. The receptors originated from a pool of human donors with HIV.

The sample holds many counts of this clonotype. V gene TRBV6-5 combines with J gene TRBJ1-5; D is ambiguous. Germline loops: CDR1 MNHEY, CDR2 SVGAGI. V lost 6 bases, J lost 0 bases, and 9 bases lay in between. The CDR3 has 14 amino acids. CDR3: CASRPSVSNQPQHF. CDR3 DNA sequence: TGTGCCAGCAGGCCCTCGGTTAGCAATCAGCCCCAGCATTTT.

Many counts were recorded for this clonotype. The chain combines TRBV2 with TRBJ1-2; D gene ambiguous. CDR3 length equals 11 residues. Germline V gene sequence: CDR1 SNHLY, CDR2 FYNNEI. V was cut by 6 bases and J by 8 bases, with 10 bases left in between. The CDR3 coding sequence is TGTGCCAGCAGGGCCATTATAGGCTACACCTTC. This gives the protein CASRAIIGYTF. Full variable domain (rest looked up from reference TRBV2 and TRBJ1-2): EPEVTQTPSHQVTQMGQEVILRCVPISNHLYFYWYRQILGQKVEFLVSFYNNEISEKSEIFDDQFSVERPDGSNFTLKIRSTKLEDSAMYFCASRAIIGYTFGSGTRLTVV.

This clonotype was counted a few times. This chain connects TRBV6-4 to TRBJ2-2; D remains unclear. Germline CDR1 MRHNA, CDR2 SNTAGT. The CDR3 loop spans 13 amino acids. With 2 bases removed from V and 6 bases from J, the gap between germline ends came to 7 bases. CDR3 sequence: CASSDRPAGELFF. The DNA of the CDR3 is TGTGCCAGCAGTGACCGGCCCGCCGGGGAGCTGTTTTTT.

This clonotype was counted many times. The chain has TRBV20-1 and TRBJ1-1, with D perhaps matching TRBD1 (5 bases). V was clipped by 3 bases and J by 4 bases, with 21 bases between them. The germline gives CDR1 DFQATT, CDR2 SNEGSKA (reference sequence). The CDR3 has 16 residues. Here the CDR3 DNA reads TGCAGTGCTAGTCATAAGCCCGGGCAGGGAGGCACTGAAGCTTTCTTT. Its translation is CSASHKPGQGGTEAFF.

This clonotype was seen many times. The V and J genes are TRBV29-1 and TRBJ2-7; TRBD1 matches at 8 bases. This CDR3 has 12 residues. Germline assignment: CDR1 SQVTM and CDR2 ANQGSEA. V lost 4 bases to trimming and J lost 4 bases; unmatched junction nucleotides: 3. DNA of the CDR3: TGCAGCGTTGCCAGGGGGCAATACGAGCAGTACTTC. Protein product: CSVARGQYEQYF.

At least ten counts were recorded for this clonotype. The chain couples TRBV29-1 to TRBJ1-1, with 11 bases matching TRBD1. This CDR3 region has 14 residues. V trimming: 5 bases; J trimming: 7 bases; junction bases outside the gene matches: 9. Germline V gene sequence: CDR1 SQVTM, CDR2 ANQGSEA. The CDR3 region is CSVIRDRGEGEAFF. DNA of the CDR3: TGCAGCGTTATCCGGGACAGGGGGGAAGGTGAAGCTTTCTTT.

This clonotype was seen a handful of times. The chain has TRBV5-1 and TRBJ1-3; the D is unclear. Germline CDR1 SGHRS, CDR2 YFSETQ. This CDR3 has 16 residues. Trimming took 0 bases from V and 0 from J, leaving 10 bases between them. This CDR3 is CASSLDVVPSGNTIYF. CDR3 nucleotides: TGCGCCAGCAGCTTGGATGTCGTCCCCTCTGGAAACACCATATATTTT.

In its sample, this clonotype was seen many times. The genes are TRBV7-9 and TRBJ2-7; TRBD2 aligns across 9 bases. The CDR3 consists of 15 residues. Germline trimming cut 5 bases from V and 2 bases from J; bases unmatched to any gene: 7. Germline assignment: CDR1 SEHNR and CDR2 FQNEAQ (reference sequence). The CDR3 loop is CASSLERGAAYEQYF. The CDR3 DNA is TGTGCCAGCAGCCTAGAGCGGGGGGCAGCCTACGAGCAGTACTTC.

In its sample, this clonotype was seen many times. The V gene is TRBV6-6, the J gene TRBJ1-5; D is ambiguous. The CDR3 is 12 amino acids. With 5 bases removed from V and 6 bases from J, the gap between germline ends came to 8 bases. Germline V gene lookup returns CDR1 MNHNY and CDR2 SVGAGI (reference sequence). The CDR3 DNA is TGTGCCAGCAGTACTGTCGGTCAGCCCCAGCATTTT. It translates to CASSTVGQPQHF.

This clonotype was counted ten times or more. The CDR3 region is CASSLMGQGPTNTEAFF. The CDR3 coding sequence is TGTGCCAGCAGTTTAATGGGACAGGGGCCGACGAACACTGAAGCTTTCTTT. The chain couples TRBV12-3 or TRBV12-4 to TRBJ1-1, with 10 nucleotides matching TRBD1. Trimming took 2 bases from V and 1 from J; bases not matched to a gene: 7. The CDR3 has 17 residues.